The entry below gives a single TCR beta chain sequence along with its context. The CDR3 is 12 residues long. Between the trimmed V and J ends, which lost 1 base and 10 bases, there was a span of 10 bases. Germline CDR1 and CDR2: SGHAT and FQDESV (reference sequence). The data are from a study of patients and donors after allogeneic stem cell transplantation. MiXCR, applied by TCRdb to the RT-PCR reads, yields one record per CDR3 protein. Of 70,000 or so distinct CDR3 sequences in the sample, around 27% were seen once. The sequence came from a human donor who was either an allogeneic HSCT recipient or a stem cell or donor lymphocyte infusion donor (not recorded which). It is not recorded whose cells these are; they may come from a transplant donor. Material: blood, either unsorted or a sorted T cell fraction (not recorded which). The V and J genes are TRBV11-1 and TRBJ1-2, with D uncertain. The CDR3 here is CASSLGEVDYTF. Written as DNA, the CDR3 is TGTGCCAGCAGCTTAGGAGAGGTCGACTACACCTTC.